Listed below are T cell receptor beta chains from one sample, sequenced in a study of T-cell memory formation after mild COVID-19. TCRdb processed the 5' RACE reads anew with MiXCR; each CDR3 protein has one entry. The sample carries hundreds of thousands of distinct CDR3 sequences, less than 25% recorded once. Sample: PBMCs or a T cell subset sorted from them (not recorded which). All receptors come from a man between 18 and 29 years old who had mild COVID-19 (a few samples of this study predate the infection). Cell type and time point are not known. Both conserved end residues are part of each CDR3. The D gene is left open where the match is weak. Not every row has a clone size; where given, it reads once, few, many or a size class.

d_gene	v_gene	j_gene	abundance	len	CDR3nt	CDR3aa
.	TRBV20-1	TRBJ1-1	.	14	TGCAGTGCAGACGAAGCGGGGGGCCAGGGTGAAGCTTTCTTT	CSADEAGGQGEAFF
.	TRBV7-9	TRBJ1-2	few	16	TGTGCCAGCAGCTTAGGTGGGGCGGGTTCGAACTATGGCTACACCTTC	CASSLGGAGSNYGYTF
.	TRBV27	TRBJ1-2	.	15	TGTGCCAGCAGTTTACAAGGGACACTTAACTATGGCTACACCTTC	CASSLQGTLNYGYTF
TRBD2	TRBV7-9	TRBJ2-3	few	16	TGTGCCAGCAGTTCCGGGGGGGATAGCGGGGCAGATACGCAGTATTTT	CASSSGGDSGADTQYF
.	TRBV12-3/TRBV12-4	TRBJ2-7	many	12	TGTGCCAGCACCCTGAACGGATACGAGCAGTACTTC	CASTLNGYEQYF
.	TRBV7-9	TRBJ1-2	.	14	TGTGCCAGCAGCTTGGTAGAGGGGGTTGATGGCTACACCTTC	CASSLVEGVDGYTF
.	TRBV20-1	TRBJ1-1	.	14	TGCAGTGCTAGAGGGGGGGCGATGAACACTGAAGCTTTCTTT	CSARGGAMNTEAFF
.	TRBV7-9	TRBJ1-4	few	12	TGTGCCAGCAGCTCGACAGATGAAAAACTGTTTTTT	CASSSTDEKLFF
.	TRBV20-1	TRBJ2-1	few	15	TGCAGTGCTAGAGATGGCCGGGTTATCAGCAATGAGCAGTTCTTC	CSARDGRVISNEQFF
.	TRBV30	TRBJ1-1	few	13	TGTGCCAGTCCGACAGCCTCGAACACTGAAGCTTTCTTT	CASPTASNTEAFF
.	TRBV6-2/TRBV6-3	TRBJ1-5	many	17	TGTGCCAGCAGCCCAATCCCGACTCGGGGGGTTTATCAGCCCCAGCATTTT	CASSPIPTRGVYQPQHF
TRBD1	TRBV5-1	TRBJ2-7	few	16	TGCGCCAGCAGCACTGGACAGGGGTTAGTCGGGGACGAGCAGTACTTC	CASSTGQGLVGDEQYF
.	TRBV7-2	TRBJ2-1	.	13	TGTGCCAGCTGGGGGAGCGGGTACAATGAGCAGTTCTTC	CASWGSGYNEQFF
.	TRBV7-9	TRBJ2-2	.	15	TGTGCCAGCAGCTTTGCCCCGAGGGGCACCGGGGAGCTGTTTTTT	CASSFAPRGTGELFF
.	TRBV5-1	TRBJ2-1	few	15	TGCGCCAGCAGCTCCGGCGAGCCCGCCTACAATGAGCAGTTCTTC	CASSSGEPAYNEQFF